The rows below give T cell receptor beta chains drawn from one sample of a study of human T cells and chemical hapten exposure. Each CDR3 protein is one row after TCRdb ran MiXCR on the RACE reads. The sample holds some 200,000 distinct CDR3 sequences, more than 25% seen once. This material consisted of whole blood, taken in connection with sensitization to the hapten diphenylcyclopropenone (DPC). The receptors originated from a woman aged 25-40 years with alopecia areata. Some clones in this sample may be carry-over from other donors' samples. Each CDR3 is given with its conserved first and last residue. D genes are given only for firm matches. The size entry is marked missing in some rows and otherwise reads once, few, many or a size class.

TRBV14,few,TRBD1,TRBJ1-2,CASSPIRDRVTNGYTF,TGTGCCAGCAGCCCAATCCGTGACAGGGTCACAAATGGCTACACCTTC
TRBV9,few,TRBD1,TRBJ2-1,CASSIDRGRDPYNEQFF,TGTGCCAGCAGCATAGACAGGGGACGAGACCCCTACAATGAGCAGTTCTTC
TRBV9,few,-,TRBJ2-3,CASSFRTFPDTQYF,TGTGCCAGCAGCTTTCGGACCTTCCCAGATACGCAGTATTTT
TRBV4-3,-,TRBD1,TRBJ1-6,CASSQGDRLSPLHF,TGCGCCAGCAGCCAAGGGGACAGACTTTCACCCCTCCACTTT
TRBV20-1,few,-,TRBJ1-2,CSQYFRSYGYTF,TGCAGTCAATATTTTAGAAGCTATGGCTACACCTTC
TRBV7-9,few,-,TRBJ1-2,CASSFSQGRGYTF,TGTGCCAGCAGCTTCTCCCAGGGACGGGGCTACACCTTC
TRBV5-1,-,-,TRBJ1-2,CASSPGGVKYGYTF,TGCGCCAGCAGCCCGGGGGGCGTCAAGTATGGCTACACCTTC
TRBV3-1,-,TRBD1,TRBJ2-1,CASSHRQGNNEQFF,TGTGCCAGCAGCCATCGACAGGGGAACAATGAGCAGTTCTTC
TRBV29-1,-,-,TRBJ2-4,CSVAGGLLAKNIQYF,TGCAGCGTTGCTGGGGGTTTACTAGCCAAAAACATTCAGTACTTC
TRBV4-1,few,-,TRBJ2-2,CASNGGNTGELFF,TGCGCCAGCAACGGCGGTAACACCGGGGAGCTGTTTTTT
TRBV27,-,TRBD1,TRBJ1-5,CASSTTGGHNQPQHF,TGTGCCAGCAGTACAACAGGGGGCCACAATCAGCCCCAGCATTTT
TRBV4-1,-,TRBD1,TRBJ1-1,CASSQGDRGGAEAFF,TGCGCCAGCAGCCAAGGAGACAGGGGAGGGGCTGAAGCTTTCTTT
TRBV4-1,-,-,TRBJ2-1,CASSLGTDNEQFF,TGCGCCAGCAGCCTAGGGACGGACAATGAGCAGTTCTTC
TRBV7-2,-,-,TRBJ2-7,CASSLAFRSTYEQYF,TGTGCCAGCAGCTTAGCGTTTCGGAGTACCTACGAGCAGTACTTC
TRBV5-1,-,-,TRBJ1-2,CASTLGWGNTYGYTF,TGCGCCAGCACCCTAGGGTGGGGGAATACCTATGGCTACACCTTC
TRBV29-1,few,TRBD2,TRBJ2-1,CSVEDLSGSSYNEQFF,TGCAGCGTTGAAGATCTTAGCGGGAGCTCCTACAATGAGCAGTTCTTC
TRBV29-1,few,-,TRBJ2-5,CSATQALQETQYF,TGCAGCGCAACCCAGGCCCTCCAAGAGACCCAGTACTTC
TRBV12-3/TRBV12-4,-,-,TRBJ1-3,CASSPGARAAIYF,TGTGCCAGCAGTCCTGGGGCTAGGGCCGCCATATATTTT
TRBV20-1,few,-,TRBJ1-3,CSAREMRSSGNTIYF,TGCAGTGCTAGAGAGATGCGGAGCTCTGGAAACACCATATATTTT
TRBV7-3,few,TRBD2,TRBJ2-2,CASSLFPSGGSQGELFF,TGTGCCAGCAGCTTATTTCCTAGCGGGGGCTCCCAGGGGGAGCTGTTTTTT
TRBV7-2,few,-,TRBJ2-7,CASSSWGFEQYF,TGTGCCAGCAGTTCCTGGGGTTTCGAGCAGTACTTC
TRBV5-1,few,-,TRBJ1-1,CASSFGTHAEAFF,TGCGCCAGCAGCTTCGGGACCCACGCTGAAGCTTTCTTT
TRBV5-6,-,TRBD1,TRBJ2-4,CASSPRGAKNIQYF,TGTGCCAGCAGCCCCAGGGGGGCCAAAAACATTCAGTACTTC
TRBV24-1,few,-,TRBJ2-7,CATPLRGPYEQYF,TGTGCCACCCCCCTTAGGGGTCCCTACGAGCAGTACTTC
TRBV9,few,TRBD1,TRBJ1-6,CASSVGQGANSPLHF,TGTGCCAGCAGCGTGGGACAGGGAGCTAATTCACCCCTCCACTTT
TRBV29-1,few,-,TRBJ2-1,CSVIPRLNNEQFF,TGCAGCGTTATCCCAAGACTTAACAATGAGCAGTTCTTC
TRBV29-1,few,TRBD2,TRBJ2-3,CSSRAGASTDTQYF,TGCAGCTCCCGAGCGGGGGCTAGCACAGATACGCAGTATTTT
TRBV20-1,-,-,TRBJ1-4,CSARDLLGTVEKLFF,TGCAGTGCTAGAGATTTATTGGGGACGGTTGAAAAACTGTTTTTT
TRBV18,-,TRBD1,TRBJ2-1,CASSPLGTGSYNEQFF,TGTGCCAGCTCACCACTCGGGACAGGGTCCTACAATGAGCAGTTCTTC
TRBV20-1,-,-,TRBJ1-5,CSARRETPSNQPQHF,TGCAGTGCTAGAAGGGAAACCCCTAGCAATCAGCCCCAGCATTTT
TRBV10-3,-,-,TRBJ1-6,CAISRQNNSPLHF,TGTGCCATCAGTAGACAGAATAATTCACCCCTCCACTTT
TRBV6-5,-,-,TRBJ1-2,CASSQNQGVYGYTF,TGTGCCAGCAGTCAGAATCAGGGAGTCTATGGCTACACCTTC
TRBV5-1,-,-,TRBJ2-3,CASSLGQGDTQYF,TGCGCCAGCAGCTTGGGTCAGGGAGATACGCAGTATTTT
TRBV28,few,TRBD2,TRBJ2-2,CASTGLAGANTGELFF,TGTGCCAGCACCGGACTAGCGGGTGCGAACACCGGGGAGCTGTTTTTT
TRBV27,many,TRBD1,TRBJ1-5,CASGHRGLQPQHF,TGTGCCAGCGGCCACAGGGGGCTTCAGCCCCAGCATTTT
TRBV6-6,-,-,TRBJ1-2,CASSLGQAPAGYTF,TGTGCCAGCAGTCTGGGACAAGCCCCGGCTGGCTACACCTTC
TRBV10-3,-,TRBD2,TRBJ2-1,CAISDSSGSSDEQFF,TGTGCCATCAGTGATTCTAGCGGGAGCTCTGATGAGCAGTTCTTC
TRBV4-2,-,TRBD1,TRBJ1-2,CASSQGQGAYNYGYTF,TGTGCCAGCAGCCAAGGACAGGGGGCCTATAACTATGGCTACACCTTC
TRBV27,once,TRBD1,TRBJ1-1,CASNIDRVSNTEAFF,TGTGCCAGCAATATAGACAGGGTCTCGAACACTGAAGCTTTCTTT
TRBV21-1,few,-,TRBJ2-1,CASSKAGTGWNEQFF,TGTGCCAGCAGCAAGGCCGGGACAGGATGGAATGAGCAGTTCTTC
TRBV28,few,TRBD2,TRBJ2-1,CASWGLAGYRAEQFF,TGTGCCAGCTGGGGACTAGCGGGGTATCGTGCTGAGCAGTTCTTC
TRBV5-1,-,-,TRBJ1-5,CASSLGVSQPQHF,TGCGCCAGCAGCTTGGGGGTTTCTCAGCCCCAGCATTTT
TRBV28,few,-,TRBJ2-3,CASTDQNTDTQYF,TGTGCCAGCACGGACCAAAACACAGATACGCAGTATTTT